This T cell receptor beta chain was profiled in a study of cytomegalovirus exposure and HLA in healthy donors. Study outcomes and limitations: Overall, roughly 160 TCR beta chains were annotated as cytomegalovirus-associated. One later analysis reportedly identified an Asian-associated ancestry cluster that showed fewer N-insertions than the approximately 700-donor mean.

As for this clone: The antigen is undetermined.

The PCR ran on 60 Vbeta and 13 Jbeta primers. The repertoire was sequenced with immunoSEQ multiplex PCR; TCRdb's copy has only in-frame clones and lacks some. The sample lists approximately 190,000 clones, 81% seen once, with 3% to 4% in the top ten. The CDR3 sequence is 15 residues long. Germline CDR1 and CDR2: ENHRY and SYGVKD. Between the trimmed V and J ends, which lost 4 bases and 0 bases, there was a span of 13 bases. Sequencing was carried out using PBMCs. The sequence derives from a man aged 50 to 59 in good health and CMV-seronegative. This sequence joins TRBV10-3 and TRBJ2-7, with TRBD2 as a possible D gene (6 bases). CDR3 sequence (DNA): TGTGCCATCAGTGCAGGTCTAGCGAGCTCCTACGAGCAGTACTTC. Its translation is CAISAGLASSYEQYF.